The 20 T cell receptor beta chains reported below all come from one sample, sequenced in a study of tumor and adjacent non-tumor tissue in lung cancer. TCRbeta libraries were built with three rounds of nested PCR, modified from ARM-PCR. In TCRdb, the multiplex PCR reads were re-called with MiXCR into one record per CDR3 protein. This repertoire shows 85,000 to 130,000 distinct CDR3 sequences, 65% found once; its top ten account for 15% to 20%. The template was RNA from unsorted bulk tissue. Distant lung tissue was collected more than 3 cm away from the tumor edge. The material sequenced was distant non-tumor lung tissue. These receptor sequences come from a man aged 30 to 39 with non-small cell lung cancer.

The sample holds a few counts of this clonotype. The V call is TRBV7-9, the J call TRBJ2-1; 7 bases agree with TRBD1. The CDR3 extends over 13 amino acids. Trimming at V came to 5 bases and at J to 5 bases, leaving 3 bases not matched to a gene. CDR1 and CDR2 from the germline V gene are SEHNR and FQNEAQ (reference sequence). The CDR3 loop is CASSRGQNNEQFF. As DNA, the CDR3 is TGTGCCAGCAGCCGGGGACAGAACAATGAGCAGTTCTTC.

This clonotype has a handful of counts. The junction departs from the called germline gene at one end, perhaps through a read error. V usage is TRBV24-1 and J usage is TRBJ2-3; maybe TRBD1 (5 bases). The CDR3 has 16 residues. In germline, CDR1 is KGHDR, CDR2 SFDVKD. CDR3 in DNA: TGTACCACCAGTGAAACGACAGCCTCTAGCACAGATACGCAGTATTTT. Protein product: CTTSETTASSTDTQYF.

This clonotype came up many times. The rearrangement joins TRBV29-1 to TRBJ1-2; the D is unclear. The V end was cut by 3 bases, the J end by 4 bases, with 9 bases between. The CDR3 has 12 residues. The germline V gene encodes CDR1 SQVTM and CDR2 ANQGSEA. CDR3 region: CSVDSNSYGYTF. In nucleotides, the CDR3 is TGCAGCGTTGATTCGAACAGCTATGGCTACACCTTC.

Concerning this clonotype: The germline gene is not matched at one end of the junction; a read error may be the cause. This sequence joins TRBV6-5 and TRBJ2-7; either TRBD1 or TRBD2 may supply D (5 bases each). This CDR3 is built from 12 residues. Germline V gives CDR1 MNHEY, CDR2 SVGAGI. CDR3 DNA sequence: TGTGTCAGCAGTCAACGATTGGGGGAGCAGTATTTC. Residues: CVSSQRLGEQYF.

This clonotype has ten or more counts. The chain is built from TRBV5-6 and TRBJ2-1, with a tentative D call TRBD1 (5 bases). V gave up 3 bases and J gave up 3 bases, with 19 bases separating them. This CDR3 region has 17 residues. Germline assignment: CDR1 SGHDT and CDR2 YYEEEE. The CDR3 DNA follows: TGTGCCAGCAGCTCGCTTCAAATAGGCCAGGGCTACAATGAGCAGTTCTTC. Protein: CASSSLQIGQGYNEQFF.

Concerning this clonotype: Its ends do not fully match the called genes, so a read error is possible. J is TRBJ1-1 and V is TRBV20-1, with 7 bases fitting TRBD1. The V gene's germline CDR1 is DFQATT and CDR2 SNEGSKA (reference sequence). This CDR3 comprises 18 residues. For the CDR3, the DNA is TGCTGTGCAATGGCATCAGGGGGGGCAGGAACGAGCGGCACTGAAGCTTTCTTT. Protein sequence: CCAMASGGAGTSGTEAFF.

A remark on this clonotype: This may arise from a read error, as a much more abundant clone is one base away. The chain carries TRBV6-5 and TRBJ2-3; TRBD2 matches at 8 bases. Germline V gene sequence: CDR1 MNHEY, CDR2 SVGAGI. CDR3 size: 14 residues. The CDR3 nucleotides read TGTGCCAGCAGGGCGGGGGGTCACACAGATATGCAGTATTTT. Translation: CASRAGGHTDMQYF.

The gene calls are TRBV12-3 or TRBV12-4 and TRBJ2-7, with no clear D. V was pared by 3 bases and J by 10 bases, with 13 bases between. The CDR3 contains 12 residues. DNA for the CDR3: TGTGCCAGCAGTTTGACCCCCTACAATCAGTACTTC. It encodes CASSLTPYNQYF.

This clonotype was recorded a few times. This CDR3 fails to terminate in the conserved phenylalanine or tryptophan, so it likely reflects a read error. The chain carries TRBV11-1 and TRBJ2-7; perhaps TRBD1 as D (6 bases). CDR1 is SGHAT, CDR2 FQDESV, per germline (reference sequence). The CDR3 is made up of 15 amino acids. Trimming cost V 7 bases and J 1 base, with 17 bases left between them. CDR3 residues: CASTFYQDSSYEQYL. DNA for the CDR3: TGTGCCAGCACCTTCTACCAGGACAGTTCCTACGAGCAGTACTTG.

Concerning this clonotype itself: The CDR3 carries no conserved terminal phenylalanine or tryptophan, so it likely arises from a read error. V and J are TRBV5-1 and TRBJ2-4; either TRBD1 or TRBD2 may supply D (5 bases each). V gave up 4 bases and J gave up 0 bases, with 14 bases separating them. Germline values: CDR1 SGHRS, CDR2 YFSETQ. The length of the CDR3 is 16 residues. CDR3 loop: CASSARDRIAKNIQYS. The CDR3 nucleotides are TGCGCCAGCAGCGCTAGGGACCGCATAGCCAAAAACATTCAGTACTCC.

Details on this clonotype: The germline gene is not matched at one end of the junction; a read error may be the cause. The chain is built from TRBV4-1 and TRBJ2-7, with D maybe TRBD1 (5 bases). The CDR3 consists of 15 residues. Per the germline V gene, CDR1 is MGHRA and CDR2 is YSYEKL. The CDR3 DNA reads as TGCGCCGGCAGCCAAGCCACAGGAACTACCTACGAGCAGTACTTC. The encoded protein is CAGSQATGTTYEQYF.

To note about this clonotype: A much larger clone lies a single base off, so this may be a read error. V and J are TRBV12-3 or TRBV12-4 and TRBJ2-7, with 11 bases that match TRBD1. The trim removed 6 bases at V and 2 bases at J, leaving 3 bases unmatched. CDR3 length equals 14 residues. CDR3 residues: CASRGQGATYEQYF. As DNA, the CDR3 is TGTGCCAGCAGAGGACAGGGGGCGACCTACGAGCAGTACTTC.

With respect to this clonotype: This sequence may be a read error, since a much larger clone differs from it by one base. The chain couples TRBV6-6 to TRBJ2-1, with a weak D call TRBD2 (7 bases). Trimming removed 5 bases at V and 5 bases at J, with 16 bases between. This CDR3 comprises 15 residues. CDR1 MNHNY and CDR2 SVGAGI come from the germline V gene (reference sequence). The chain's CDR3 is CASSQRGAGNNEQFF. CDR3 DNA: TGTGCCAGCAGTCAACGGGGGGCAGGTAACAATGAGCAGTTCTTC.

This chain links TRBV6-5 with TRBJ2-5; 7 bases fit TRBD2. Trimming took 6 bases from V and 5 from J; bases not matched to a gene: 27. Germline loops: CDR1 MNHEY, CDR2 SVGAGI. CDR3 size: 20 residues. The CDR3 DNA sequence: TGTGCCAGCAGGCCCTCCCAGACTAGCAGGAGGGCCGATGAATTGGAGACCCAGTACTTC. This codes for CASRPSQTSRRADELETQYF.

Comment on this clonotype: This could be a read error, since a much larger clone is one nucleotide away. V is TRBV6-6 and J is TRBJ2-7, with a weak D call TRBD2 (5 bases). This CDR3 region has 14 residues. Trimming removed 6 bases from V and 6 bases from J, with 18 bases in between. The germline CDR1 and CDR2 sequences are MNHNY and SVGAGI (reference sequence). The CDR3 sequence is CASRLHGGSGEQYF. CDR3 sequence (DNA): TGTGCCAGCAGACTTCACGGCGGGTCTGGCGAGCAGTACTTC.

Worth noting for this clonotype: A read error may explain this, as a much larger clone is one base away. The DNA for the CDR3 is TGTGCCAGCAGCCAGGCTATGAGAAACTCCTACGAGCAGTACTTC. It is translated as CASSQAMRNSYEQYF. The genes are TRBV4-2 and TRBJ2-7; D unclear. Trimming left V 3 bases short and J 0 bases short, with 12 bases between. Germline CDR1 LGHNA, CDR2 YNFKEQ. The CDR3 totals 15 residues.

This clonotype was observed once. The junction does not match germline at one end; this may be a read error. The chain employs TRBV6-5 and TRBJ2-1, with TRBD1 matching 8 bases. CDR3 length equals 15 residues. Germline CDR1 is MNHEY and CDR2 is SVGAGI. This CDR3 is CVSSNKRTGRNEQFF. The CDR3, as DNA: TGTGTCAGCAGTAACAAACGGACAGGGCGCAATGAGCAGTTCTTC.

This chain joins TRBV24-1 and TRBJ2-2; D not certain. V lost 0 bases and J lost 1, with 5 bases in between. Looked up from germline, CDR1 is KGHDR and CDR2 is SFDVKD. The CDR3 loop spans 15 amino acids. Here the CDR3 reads CATSDLQQNTGELFF. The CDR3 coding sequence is TGTGCCACCAGTGATTTGCAGCAGAACACCGGGGAGCTGTTTTTT.

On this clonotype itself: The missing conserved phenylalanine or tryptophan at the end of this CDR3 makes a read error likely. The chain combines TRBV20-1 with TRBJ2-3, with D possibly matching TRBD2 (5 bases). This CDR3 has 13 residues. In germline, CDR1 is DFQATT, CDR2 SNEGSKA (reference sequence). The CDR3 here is CSVRDDYTDTQYL. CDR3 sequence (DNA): TGCAGTGTTAGAGATGACTACACAGATACGCAGTATCTT.

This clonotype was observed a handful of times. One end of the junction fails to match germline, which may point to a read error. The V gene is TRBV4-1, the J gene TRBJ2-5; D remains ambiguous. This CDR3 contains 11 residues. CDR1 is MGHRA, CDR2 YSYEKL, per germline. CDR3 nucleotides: TGTGCCAGCAGCCAAGAAGAGACCCAGTACTTC. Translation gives CASSQEETQYF.